The 6 T cell receptor beta chains below all came from one sample that was sequenced in a study of blood T cell repertoires in COVID-19. TCRdb's table, derived via immunoSEQ multiplex PCR, lists solely in-frame clones and lacks some. The table shows 70,000 to 85,000 clones, with around 90% occurring only once. Input material: peripheral blood. Source of these receptors: a woman aged 55-70 years with active COVID-19.

This chain uses TRBV27 with TRBJ2-7; 10 bases agree with TRBD2. With V trimmed by 5 bases and J by 1 base, 5 bases remained unmatched. This CDR3 comprises 15 residues. Germline assignment: CDR1 MNHEY and CDR2 SMNVEV (reference sequence). CDR3 amino acids: CASSPLAGESYEQYF. CDR3 nucleotide sequence: TGTGCCAGCAGTCCTCTAGCGGGAGAGTCCTACGAGCAGTACTTC.

This chain joins TRBV19 and TRBJ2-5, with 7 bases aligning to TRBD1. The J segment lost 5 bases and the V segment lost 3 bases, leaving 9 bases of the junction unmatched. The CDR3 spans 15 residues. Looked up from germline, CDR1 is LNHDA and CDR2 is SQIVND (reference sequence). This CDR3 reads CASSMSTGRGETQYF. CDR3 DNA: TGTGCCAGTAGTATGTCGACAGGGCGAGGGGAGACCCAGTACTTC.

The chain is built from TRBV5-1 and TRBJ2-7; perhaps TRBD2 as D (5 bases). This CDR3 has 14 amino acids. Trimming cost V 2 bases and J 0 bases, with 9 bases left between them. Germline V lookup: CDR1 SGHRS, CDR2 YFSETQ. DNA for the CDR3: TGCGCCAGCAGCTTTGGTGGGAGCTCCTACGAGCAGTACTTC. Translated, it gives CASSFGGSSYEQYF.

This chain links TRBV7-9 with TRBJ2-3; D possibly corresponds to TRBD2 (5 bases). The CDR3 has 15 residues. Per germline, CDR1 SEHNR and CDR2 FQNEAQ (reference sequence). V lost 5 bases and J lost 0, with 12 bases in between. In nucleotides, the CDR3 is TGTGCCAGCAGCCCGGGGTTTACTAGCACAGATACGCAGTATTTT. Translation: CASSPGFTSTDTQYF.

The chain carries TRBV12-3 or TRBV12-4 and TRBJ1-5; perhaps TRBD1 as D (5 bases). Between the trimmed V and J ends, which lost 6 bases and 1 base, there was a span of 7 bases. The CDR3 extends over 13 amino acids. CDR3 coding DNA: TGTGCCAGCAGACGGGGGAGCAATCAGCCCCAGCATTTT. Encoded protein: CASRRGSNQPQHF.

This clone was found once. The chain links TRBV28 to TRBJ2-3; 9 positions agree with TRBD2. The CDR3 contains 16 residues. Trimming took 0 bases from V and 6 from J; bases not matched to a gene: 7. Looked up from germline, CDR1 is MDHEN and CDR2 is SYDVKM. The CDR3 DNA sequence: TGTGCCAGCAGTTTATGGCGGGAGGGCCCTGGGGATACGCAGTATTTT. This gives the protein CASSLWREGPGDTQYF.